One TCR beta chain is described in this entry. Sequencing was performed with immunoSEQ multiplex PCR; in TCRdb, only in-frame clones are kept and a portion is missing. The sample has about 61,000 clones, approximately 86% seen once; the top ten hold around 15%. Germline-derived CDR1 and CDR2 are GTSNPN and SVGIG (reference sequence). The CDR3 has 13 amino acids. V was shortened by 5 bases and J by 4 bases, with 15 bases between the two germline ends. These data come from a study of blood T cell repertoires in COVID-19. This rearrangement joins TRBV30 to TRBJ2-7; a possible D gene is TRBD1 (5 bases). The clonotype comes from a human donor in a cohort sampled during active COVID-19. Sequences were obtained from peripheral blood. CDR3 coding DNA: TGTGCCTGGGCCGCAGGGTCCTCTTACGAGCAGTACTTC. It translates to CAWAAGSSYEQYF.